This T cell receptor beta chain emerged from a study of blood T cell repertoires in COVID-19. Across the whole study: PBMCs, B-cell-depleted T cells, or T cells provided the cDNA or gDNA that made up the material.

Original methodology: Reference gene primer amplification gave estimated nucleated cell counts. Clones were read by immunoSEQ multiplex PCR, and TCRdb kept only the in-frame ones, dropping some. V, J and clone size are taken as reported in that table, and D and trimming were inferred from the DNA itself. The sample lists some 320,000 clones, around 87% occurring once. The cohort comprised adults aged 18 to 89 years residing in 20 to 30 US areas. The sequencing input was PBMCs or T cells enriched from blood (not recorded which). The source is a woman aged 30 to 39 who had recovered from COVID-19.

The CDR3 spells CASSPPLRETQYF. CDR3 bases: TGTGCCAGCTCACCACCGCTGCGTGAGACCCAGTACTTC. This chain connects TRBV18 to TRBJ2-5; no reliable D call. This CDR3 has 13 amino acids. V lost 0 bases and J 5 bases, leaving 7 bases between the germline ends. Germline V gene lookup returns CDR1 KGHSH and CDR2 LQKENI.